Each of the 14 T cell receptor beta chains below was sequenced from the same sample in a study of blood T cell repertoires in COVID-19. Using immunoSEQ multiplex PCR, the repertoire was profiled, and TCRdb retains in-frame clones only, with some absent. The table shows about 140,000 clones, with around 89% occurring only once. The sequencing sample was made of peripheral blood. These receptors were obtained from a human donor with COVID-19, enrolled during active disease. The donor label of this sample is uncertain.

CDR3 sequence: CASAKTDSPLHF. For the CDR3, the DNA is TGTGCCAGCGCCAAGACTGATTCACCCCTCCACTTT. The gene calls are TRBV7-6 and TRBJ1-6, with D unresolved. The CDR3 spans 12 residues. Germline-derived CDR1 and CDR2 are SGHVS and FNYEAQ. V lost 8 bases and J 8 bases, leaving 10 bases between the germline ends.

The chain employs TRBV14 and TRBJ1-4; 7 nucleotides match TRBD1. J lost 1 base, V lost 4 bases, and 3 bases had no gene match. Germline CDR1 and CDR2: SGHDN and FVKESK. The CDR3 has 15 residues. The CDR3 nucleotides read TGTGCCAGCAGCCCGAGACAGGGAACTAATGAAAAACTGTTTTTT. As protein: CASSPRQGTNEKLFF. The entire variable domain, with the rest obtained from reference TRBV14 and TRBJ1-4, is as follows: EAGVTQFPSHSVIEKGQTVTLRCDPISGHDNLYWYRRVMGKEIKFLLHFVKESKQDESGMPNNRFLAERTGGTYSTLKVQPAELEDSGVYFCASSPRQGTNEKLFFGSGTQLSVL.

The V and J genes are TRBV5-5 and TRBJ1-1; maybe TRBD1 (6 bases). CDR1 is SGHKS and CDR2 is YYEKEE in the germline V gene (reference sequence). Between the trimmed V and J ends, which lost 4 bases and 1 base, there was a span of 17 bases. The CDR3 is 16 residues long. The CDR3 loop reads CASSQTQDSANTEAFF. As DNA, the CDR3 is TGTGCCAGCAGCCAAACTCAGGACAGCGCGAACACTGAAGCTTTCTTT.

The CDR3 spells CASSWGDVRGTEAFF. DNA of the CDR3: TGTGCCAGCAGTTGGGGGGACGTGCGGGGCACTGAAGCTTTCTTT. This chain links TRBV28 with TRBJ1-1; D possibly corresponds to TRBD1 (5 bases). This CDR3 has 15 amino acids. V lost 4 bases and J lost 4, with 16 bases in between. The V gene's germline CDR1 is MDHEN and CDR2 SYDVKM.

This chain links TRBV5-1 with TRBJ1-1, with TRBD1 identical over 7 bases. This CDR3 is 15 amino acids long. Germline trimming cut 4 bases from V and 3 bases from J; bases unmatched to any gene: 9. In germline, CDR1 is SGHRS, CDR2 YFSETQ. Written as DNA, the CDR3 is TGCGCCAGCAGCCACCTGACAGGGTCCGACACTGAAGCTTTCTTT. This encodes CASSHLTGSDTEAFF.

The CDR3 DNA follows: TGTGCCAGCAGTTTCCAGGGGAATGGCGAGCAGTACTTC. Translating gives CASSFQGNGEQYF. The chain has TRBV12-3 or TRBV12-4 and TRBJ2-7; maybe TRBD1 (6 bases). The CDR3 totals 13 residues. Between the trimmed V and J ends, which lost 3 bases and 6 bases, there was a span of 12 bases.

The chain links TRBV5-1 to TRBJ2-6; no firm D call. This CDR3 is built from 14 residues. Per germline, CDR1 SGHRS and CDR2 YFSETQ. V dropped 0 bases and J dropped 3 bases, with 4 bases sitting between them. CDR3 loop: CASSLASGANVLTF. The CDR3, as DNA: TGCGCCAGCAGCTTGGCGAGTGGGGCCAACGTCCTGACTTTC.

This clone is a singleton in its sample. CDR3 DNA: TGTGCCATCAGCTCCGCCTACGAGCAGTACTTC. This translates into CAISSAYEQYF. The chain combines TRBV10-3 with TRBJ2-7, with D uncertain. Germline CDR1 reads ENHRY; CDR2 reads SYGVKD. The CDR3 length is 11 residues. V shed 6 bases and J shed 2 bases, with 5 bases lying between them.

The V gene is TRBV12-3 or TRBV12-4, the J gene TRBJ1-2, with D uncertain. The CDR3 is made up of 11 amino acids. V was trimmed by 6 bases and J by 7 bases, leaving 9 bases between them. CDR3 nucleotides: TGTGCCAGCAGCGCCGGAGGTGGCTACACCTTC. This codes for CASSAGGGYTF.

This clone was observed at least ten times. J is TRBJ2-7 and V is TRBV4-1, with 9 bases fitting TRBD2. Germline CDR1 MGHRA, CDR2 YSYEKL. The V and J ends lost 1 base and 1 base, in that order; junction bases with no gene match: 8. This CDR3 comprises 17 residues. The CDR3: CASSQGASGAGSYEQYF. CDR3 sequence (DNA): TGCGCCAGCAGCCAAGGGGCTAGCGGGGCGGGGTCCTACGAGCAGTACTTC.

The chain uses TRBV3-1 (or the pseudogene TRBV3-2) and TRBJ2-3, with 15 bases fitting TRBD2. The ends lost 4 bases at V and 2 bases at J; junction bases unmatched: 4. The CDR3 runs 17 residues. Germline lookup yields CDR1 LGHDT and CDR2 YNNKEL (reference sequence). The CDR3: CASSPRTSGGATDTQYF. The CDR3 nucleotides are TGTGCCAGCAGCCCCAGGACTAGCGGGGGGGCCACAGATACGCAGTATTTT.

This chain joins TRBV5-4 and TRBJ1-5; unclear D gene. Germline assignment: CDR1 SGHNT and CDR2 YYREEE (reference sequence). This CDR3 comprises 15 residues. V gave up 0 bases and J gave up 4 bases, with 11 bases separating them. The CDR3 DNA reads as TGTGCCAGCAGCTTGGCCGGGGTCGGAAATCAGCCCCAGCATTTT. Encoded protein: CASSLAGVGNQPQHF.

This clone was observed a handful of times. J is TRBJ2-1 and V is TRBV29-1, with 9 bases matching TRBD1. V trimming: 2 bases; J trimming: 7 bases; junction bases outside the gene matches: 6. The germline V gene encodes CDR1 SQVTM and CDR2 ANQGSEA. The CDR3 loop spans 14 amino acids. The CDR3 DNA is TGCAGCGTTGAACCAACGACAGGGGGGAATGAGCAGTTCTTC. It encodes CSVEPTTGGNEQFF.

Only one count was recorded for this clone. The rearrangement joins TRBV19 to TRBJ1-2; a possible D gene is TRBD1 (5 bases). The germline V gene has CDR1 LNHDA and CDR2 SQIVND (reference sequence). This CDR3 is built from 14 residues. V was cut by 4 bases and J by 1 base, with 10 bases left in between. In DNA form, the CDR3 reads TGTGCCAGTAGTACAGGGAGGAGTAACTATGGCTACACCTTC. The encoded protein is CASSTGRSNYGYTF.